This TCR beta chain emerged from a study of T cell repertoires in cytomegalovirus infection. At the level of the study: Recently described HLA-C-restricted plus well-studied HLA-B-restricted CMV epitopes were used. Findings of the study overall: Summed frequency of public TCR beta families distinguished CMV carriers with the relevant HLA. HLA-C-restricted CMV-specific TCR beta clonotypes prevailed in the ex vivo response.

TCRdb recomputed calls from the reads with MiXCR, one row per CDR3 protein. In the table there are about 220,000 distinct CDR3 sequences, approximately 40% of which are singletons. Between the trimmed V and J ends, which lost 2 bases and 3 bases, there was a span of 7 bases. Germline CDR1 SEHNR, CDR2 FQNEAQ (reference sequence). The CDR3 sequence is 13 residues long. To note about this clonotype: Its antigen remains unidentified.

The sequence was collected from a human donor in good health (CMV status not recorded). Some clones in this sample may be carry-over from other donors' samples. The sample in question was CD8+ T cells from cultured PBMCs, obtained from culture after CMV antigen stimulation. The genes are TRBV7-9 and TRBJ1-2; D is uncertain. CDR3 region: CASSLSLYYGYTF. Written as DNA, the CDR3 is TGTGCCAGCAGCTTAAGTCTGTACTATGGCTACACCTTC.